This TCR beta chain was captured by sequencing in a study of early T cells in non-severe SARS-CoV-2 infection. Individual cDNA molecules were tagged with unique molecular identifiers, the study reported. TCRdb called the 5' RACE reads again in MiXCR, with one record for every CDR3 protein. The sample records 25,000 to 35,000 distinct CDR3 sequences, 3.9% being singletons. This clonotype was recorded many times. CDR1 is SGHTA and CDR2 is FQGTGA in the germline V gene. This CDR3 region has 17 residues. Trimming removed 3 bases from V and 2 bases from J, with 16 bases in between. Sequencing used whole blood. The receptor was derived from an adult who was a healthcare worker with PCR-confirmed SARS-CoV-2 infection or an uninfected control (not recorded which). The J gene is TRBJ2-2, the V gene TRBV7-3, with a possible D match to TRBD1 (6 bases). Here the CDR3 DNA reads TGTGCCAGCAGCTTCGGTCCCGGCAGGGGAAACACCGGGGAGCTGTTTTTT. This translates into CASSFGPGRGNTGELFF.